Listed below are T cell receptor beta chains from one sample, sequenced in a study of T-cell reconstitution after alpha-beta-depleted transplantation in children. TCRdb processed the PCR reads anew with MiXCR; each CDR3 protein has one entry. The table has about half a million distinct CDR3 sequences, around an eighth seen once; the top ten hold around 6.1%. The sequencing used PBMCs from the stem cell graft donor, collected from the stem cell graft. The origin of the receptors is a human donor who donated a stem cell graft to a child with combined immunodeficiency. Both conserved end residues are part of each CDR3. A D gene is named only where the DNA matches it firmly. The size entry is marked missing in some rows and otherwise reads once, few, many or a size class.

d_gene	abundance	v_gene	j_gene	CDR3nt	CDR3aa
TRBD2	.	TRBV20-1	TRBJ2-1	TGCAGTGCCGCCAGCGGGAGGGGGTGGGATAATGAGCAGTTCTTC	CSAASGRGWDNEQFF
.	.	TRBV18	TRBJ1-2	TGTGCCAGCTCACCACCACTACGGACAACCTATGGCTACACCTTC	CASSPPLRTTYGYTF
TRBD2	few	TRBV4-3	TRBJ2-3	TGCGCCAGCAGCCAAGCCCCAGCGGGGCTTATCACAGATACGCAGTATTTT	CASSQAPAGLITDTQYF
TRBD1	few	TRBV4-2	TRBJ1-2	TGTGCCAGCAGCCGAACCGGGACAGATAACTATGGCTACACCTTC	CASSRTGTDNYGYTF
.	once	TRBV20-1	TRBJ2-1	TGCAGTGCTATCGGTCCGGGGGGCCCCTATATTTACAATGAGCAGTTCTTC	CSAIGPGGPYIYNEQFF
.	many	TRBV4-3	TRBJ1-1	TGCGCCAGCAGCCAAGATTTATTAAGGGGCCAGCTGAACACTGAAGCTTTCTTT	CASSQDLLRGQLNTEAFF
.	.	TRBV12-3/TRBV12-4	TRBJ2-7	TGTGCCAGCAGCCCCGCCCGGGGCGAGCAGTACTTC	CASSPARGEQYF
TRBD1	many	TRBV7-2	TRBJ2-7	TGTGCCAGCAGCTCCTCATTGGGGACAGGGGGCTACGAGCAGTACTTC	CASSSSLGTGGYEQYF
.	few	TRBV18	TRBJ2-1	TGTGCCAGCTCCCTAAGAGGGCTTGGAAGCTCCTACAATGAGCAGTTCTTC	CASSLRGLGSSYNEQFF
.	many	TRBV7-2	TRBJ2-1	TGTGCCAGCAGCTTAAGGGACGACTTCGGGTCCTACAATGAGCAGTTCTTC	CASSLRDDFGSYNEQFF
TRBD1	many	TRBV7-2	TRBJ2-3	TGTGCCAGCAGCTCGGACAGGGGACCAGATACGCAGTATTTT	CASSSDRGPDTQYF
TRBD1	.	TRBV5-8	TRBJ2-7	TGTGCCAGCAGTTCCGGGACAGGGAGGAACGAGCAGTACTTC	CASSSGTGRNEQYF
.	.	TRBV7-8	TRBJ2-3	TGTGCCAGCAGCTGGACGAGCTTCGGCGGCACAGATACGCAGTATTTT	CASSWTSFGGTDTQYF
.	few	TRBV27	TRBJ2-7	TGTGCCAGCAATCCCAGGAGGGGGGGGGAGCAGTACTTC	CASNPRRGGEQYF
.	few	TRBV19	TRBJ2-1	TGTGCCAGTAGTATTGGCAGCGATTCCTACAATGAGCAGTTCTTC	CASSIGSDSYNEQFF
TRBD1	many	TRBV18	TRBJ1-6	TGTGCCAGCTCACCTCGACAGGGGGATAATTCACCCCTCCACTTT	CASSPRQGDNSPLHF
.	.	TRBV2	TRBJ2-1	TGTGCCAGCCAGATTGCTAGCCCTTCCTACAATGAGCAGTTCTTC	CASQIASPSYNEQFF
TRBD2	.	TRBV12-3/TRBV12-4	TRBJ2-5	TGTGCCAGCAGTCTCCGGGGGGGGTTGGAGACCCAGTACTTC	CASSLRGGLETQYF
.	few	TRBV7-6	TRBJ2-5	TGTGCCAGCAGCAAGACGGGACTCCCCAAAGAGACCCAGTACTTC	CASSKTGLPKETQYF
.	many	TRBV27	TRBJ1-6	TGTGCCAGCAGTTTTCTTGGGAATTCACCCCTCCACTTT	CASSFLGNSPLHF
.	few	TRBV20-1	TRBJ2-3	TGCAGTGCTCACGGACGGAACACAGATACGCAGTATTTT	CSAHGRNTDTQYF
TRBD2	.	TRBV29-1	TRBJ2-2	TGCAGCGTTCCCGGGACTAGCGGGAGCGTGGACACCGGGGAGCTGTTTTTT	CSVPGTSGSVDTGELFF
TRBD1	many	TRBV27	TRBJ2-1	TGTGCCAGCAGTTTATTGATGACAGGGGGTTATGAGCAGTTCTTC	CASSLLMTGGYEQFF
.	few	TRBV4-3	TRBJ1-2	TGCGCCAGCAGCCAAGGTGGCTTCGCAAACTATGGCTACACCTTC	CASSQGGFANYGYTF
.	.	TRBV20-1	TRBJ1-1	TGCAGTGCTAGCGGTTTGGGGGCCAGGTACACTGAAGCTTTCTTT	CSASGLGARYTEAFF
.	many	TRBV9	TRBJ2-2	TGTGCCAGCAGCGTAGCTGGGGCCCCAAACACCGGGGAGCTGTTTTTT	CASSVAGAPNTGELFF
.	few	TRBV4-3	TRBJ2-3	TGCGCCAGCAGCCAAAAGTCAGGCTCCTCTTTAACAGATACGCAGTATTTT	CASSQKSGSSLTDTQYF
.	.	TRBV6-2/TRBV6-3	TRBJ2-5	TGTGCCAGCAGTCGTATTCGCGGGGCCCAAGAGACCCAGTACTTC	CASSRIRGAQETQYF
.	few	TRBV5-8	TRBJ2-7	TGTGCCAGCACCGGACTCCTCTCCTACGAGCAGTACTTC	CASTGLLSYEQYF
.	few	TRBV6-6	TRBJ2-5	TGTGCCAGCAGTTACGGTATCAGGGAGACCCAGTACTTC	CASSYGIRETQYF
TRBD2	once	TRBV6-2/TRBV6-3	TRBJ2-7	TGTGCCAGCAGTTATCGCCTTAGCGGGGCCTACGAGCAGTACTTC	CASSYRLSGAYEQYF
TRBD2	.	TRBV14	TRBJ2-1	TGTGCCAGCAGCCAAGGGGGACTAGCCCACTTCCTCAGCTCCTACAATGAGCAGTTCTTC	CASSQGGLAHFLSSYNEQFF
.	.	TRBV14	TRBJ2-5	TGTGCCAGCAGCCAAGTCGACAGGTTGGGCCAAGAGACCCAGTACTTC	CASSQVDRLGQETQYF
.	.	TRBV15	TRBJ2-5	TGTGCCACCAGCAGAGGAAGGTGGAGAGAGACCCAGTACTTC	CATSRGRWRETQYF
.	.	TRBV7-2	TRBJ2-7	TGTGCCAGCAGCTTAGGGGCAGGGGGGATCTACGAGCAGTACTTC	CASSLGAGGIYEQYF
.	.	TRBV27	TRBJ2-2	TGTGCCAGCAGTCCGCGACTTATGCTGAACACCGGGGAGCTGTTTTTT	CASSPRLMLNTGELFF
.	many	TRBV27	TRBJ1-5	TGTGCCAGCGTTACTGGTAATCAGCCCCAGCATTTT	CASVTGNQPQHF
.	.	TRBV9	TRBJ2-1	TGTGCCAGCAGCGTAGAACCCGGGGGTCAGTTCTTC	CASSVEPGGQFF
.	few	TRBV12-3/TRBV12-4	TRBJ2-3	TGTGCCTTCGCCCCTGGGCTTTGGGCGCTTCACCGAGGGCCAGATACGCAGTATTTT	CAFAPGLWALHRGPDTQYF
.	.	TRBV4-3	TRBJ1-2	TGCGCCAGCAGCCAAGATCCCGGCGGCTCCTATGGCTACACCTTC	CASSQDPGGSYGYTF
.	many	TRBV24-1	TRBJ2-2	TGTGCAGTGGAGGACACTAACACCGGGGAGCTGTTTTTT	CAVEDTNTGELFF
TRBD1	few	TRBV7-9	TRBJ2-5	TGTGCCAGCAGGCCGTTGACAGGGCAAGAGACCCAGTACTTC	CASRPLTGQETQYF
TRBD2	many	TRBV30	TRBJ2-7	TGTGCCTGGAGGGGGAGGGCAGACCGGTACGAGCAGTACTTC	CAWRGRADRYEQYF
.	.	TRBV27	TRBJ1-5	TGTGCCAGCAGTTTTGGGTTTAATCAGCCCCAGCATTTT	CASSFGFNQPQHF
.	few	TRBV6-6	TRBJ2-3	TGTGCCAGCAGGTCCCTTATCACAGATACGCAGTATTTT	CASRSLITDTQYF
.	.	TRBV9	TRBJ2-5	TGTGCCAGCAGCTCCAACTTGGGGGGGACCCAGTACTTC	CASSSNLGGTQYF
.	few	TRBV11-1	TRBJ2-7	TGTGCCAGCAGCTTAGGATCGGGGGTTTCCTACGAGCAGTACTTC	CASSLGSGVSYEQYF
.	few	TRBV5-1	TRBJ2-3	TGCGCCAGCAGCCGGACCGGGACTGAACAATCACCCACAGATACGCAGTATTTT	CASSRTGTEQSPTDTQYF
.	.	TRBV9	TRBJ2-7	TGTGCCAGCAGCGCCTCCGGACAGTTTAACCCCTACGAGCAGTACTTC	CASSASGQFNPYEQYF
TRBD1	few	TRBV7-2	TRBJ1-5	TGTGCCAGCAGCTTAGCAGTAGGACAGGACGATCAGCCCCAGCATTTT	CASSLAVGQDDQPQHF
.	few	TRBV5-1	TRBJ1-1	TGCGCCAGCAGCTTGGATCCTATGAACACTGAAGCTTTCTTT	CASSLDPMNTEAFF
.	.	TRBV20-1	TRBJ2-3	TGCAGTGCTAGACCCACTGTAGCGGATACGCAGTATTTT	CSARPTVADTQYF